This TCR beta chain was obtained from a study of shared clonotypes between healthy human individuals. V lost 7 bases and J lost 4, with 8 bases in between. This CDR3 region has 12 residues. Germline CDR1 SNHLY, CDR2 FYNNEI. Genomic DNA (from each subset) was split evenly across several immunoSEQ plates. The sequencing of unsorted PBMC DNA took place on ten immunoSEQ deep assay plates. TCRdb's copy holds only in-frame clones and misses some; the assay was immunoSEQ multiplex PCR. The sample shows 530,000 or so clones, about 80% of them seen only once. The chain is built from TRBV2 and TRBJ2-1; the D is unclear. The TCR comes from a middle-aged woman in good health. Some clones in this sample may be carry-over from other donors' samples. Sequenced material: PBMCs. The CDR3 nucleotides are TGTGCCAGCAAGGCCGATTACAATGAGCAGTTCTTC. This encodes CASKADYNEQFF.